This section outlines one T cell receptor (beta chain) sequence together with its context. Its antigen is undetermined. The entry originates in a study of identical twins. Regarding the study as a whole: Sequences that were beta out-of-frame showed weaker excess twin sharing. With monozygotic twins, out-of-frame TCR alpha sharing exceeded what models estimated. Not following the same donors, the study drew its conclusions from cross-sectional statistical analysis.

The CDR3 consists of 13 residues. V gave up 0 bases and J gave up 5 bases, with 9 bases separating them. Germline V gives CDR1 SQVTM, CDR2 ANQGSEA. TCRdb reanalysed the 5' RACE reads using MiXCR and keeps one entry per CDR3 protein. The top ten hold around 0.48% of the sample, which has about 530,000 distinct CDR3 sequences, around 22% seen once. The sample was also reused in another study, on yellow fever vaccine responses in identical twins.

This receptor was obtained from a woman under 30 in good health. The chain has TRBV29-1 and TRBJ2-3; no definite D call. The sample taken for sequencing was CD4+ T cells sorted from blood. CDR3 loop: CSVEDGKVDTQYF. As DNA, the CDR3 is TGCAGCGTTGAAGACGGCAAAGTAGATACGCAGTATTTT.